Included here is one T cell receptor (beta chain) sequence, with context. The antigen is unknown. Each cell subset's genomic DNA was divided evenly among several immunoSEQ plates. Roughly 210 ng DNA, 30,000 or so T cell genomes, went into each sorted-subset replicate PCR. TCRdb's copy holds only in-frame clones and misses some; the assay was immunoSEQ multiplex PCR. This sample carries some 2,000,000 clones, more than 90% of them seen once, and the ten largest clones take about 0.13%. These data originate in a study of shared clonotypes between healthy human individuals. Whole-study findings and limits: In having few donors, the study represented limited genetic and exposure-history diversity.

The V end was cut by 7 bases, the J end by 4 bases, with 11 bases between. The CDR3 covers 12 residues. The germline CDR1 and CDR2 sequences are GTSNPN and SVGIG (reference sequence). This clonotype originated in a man between 18 and 35 years old in good health. Sample: naive CD4+ T cells sorted from blood. Documented subset: CD45RA+ positively selected. The rearrangement joins TRBV30 to TRBJ2-1, with a possible D match to TRBD2 (6 bases). CDR3 sequence (DNA): TGTGCCTTGAACGGGGGATACAATGAGCAGTTCTTC. Its protein is CALNGGYNEQFF.